Shown below are 11 T cell receptor beta chains from a single sample sequenced in a study of CD8 T cells in Susac syndrome. With random hexamers, about 0.5 to 1 ug RNA was reverse transcribed. A single record per CDR3 protein comes from TCRdb applying MiXCR to the immunoSEQ multiplex PCR reads. The table lists about 280,000 distinct CDR3 sequences, 70% to 90% of them singletons, with around 0.11% in the top ten. The specimen was CD8+ T cells from PBMCs. Receptor source: a human donor with multiple sclerosis.

The table lists this clonotype with a count of one. The rearrangement uses TRBV7-3 and TRBJ2-3; D unresolved. Germline values: CDR1 SGHTA, CDR2 FQGTGA. The V end was cut by 3 bases, the J end by 2 bases, with 9 bases between. The CDR3 covers 14 residues. CDR3 DNA sequence: TGTGCCAGCAGCTTTGAGAGGAACACAGATACGCAGTATTTT. Translated, it gives CASSFERNTDTQYF. The variable domain in full, completed from reference TRBV7-3 and TRBJ2-3, reads GAGVSQTPSNKVTEKGKYVELRCDPISGHTALYWYRQSLGQGPEFLIYFQGTGAADDSGLPNDRFFAVRPEGSVSTLKIQRTERGDSAVYLCASSFERNTDTQYFGPGTRLTVL.

The V and J genes are TRBV27 and TRBJ2-7, with 12 bases that match TRBD2. V lost 3 bases, J lost 3 bases, and 6 bases stayed unmatched. CDR3 size: 16 residues. The germline V gene has CDR1 MNHEY and CDR2 SMNVEV (reference sequence). The chain's CDR3 is CASSLVPTSGSYEQYF. The CDR3 DNA reads TGTGCCAGCAGTTTGGTCCCGACTAGCGGGAGCTACGAGCAGTACTTC.

J is TRBJ2-1 and V is TRBV5-1, with D perhaps TRBD1 (6 bases). Trimming cost V 5 bases and J 6 bases, with 12 bases left between them. Germline V gene lookup returns CDR1 SGHRS and CDR2 YFSETQ. The CDR3 has 13 residues. CDR3 protein: CASRAGVGNEQFF. CDR3 in DNA: TGCGCCAGCAGGGCAGGGGTCGGCAATGAGCAGTTCTTC.

The chain couples TRBV27 to TRBJ1-5, with D unresolved. The CDR3 totals 11 residues. Germline CDR1 MNHEY, CDR2 SMNVEV (reference sequence). V was shortened by 8 bases and J by 5 bases, with 7 bases between the two germline ends. Here the CDR3 reads CASGIYQPQHF. The DNA for the CDR3 is TGTGCCAGCGGTATTTATCAGCCCCAGCATTTT.

The V call is TRBV2, the J call TRBJ2-7, with a tentative D call TRBD2 (5 bases). V was pared by 10 bases and J by 7 bases, with 11 bases between. From germline, CDR1 is SNHLY and CDR2 FYNNEI. The CDR3 is 10 amino acids. CDR3 sequence reads: CATQRSEQYF. For the CDR3, the DNA is TGTGCCACCCAGCGGTCTGAGCAGTACTTC.

The chain uses TRBV28 and TRBJ1-2, with TRBD1 as a possible D gene (6 bases). CDR3 length equals 14 residues. Germline lookup yields CDR1 MDHEN and CDR2 SYDVKM. The ends were cut back, 5 bases at V and 5 bases at J, with 15 bases in the middle. This CDR3 is CASSLRGGPYGYTF. DNA of the CDR3: TGTGCCAGCAGTCTGCGAGGGGGGCCATATGGCTACACCTTC.

The chain has TRBV7-9 and TRBJ2-1; D unclear. CDR1 is SEHNR and CDR2 is FQNEAQ in the germline V gene (reference sequence). V was trimmed by 4 bases and J by 5 bases, leaving 12 bases between them. The CDR3 totals 14 residues. The DNA of the CDR3 is TGTGCCAGCAGCTGGCTGGTTACAGACAATGAGCAGTTCTTC. It encodes CASSWLVTDNEQFF.

This chain connects TRBV30 to TRBJ2-2, with 7 bases identical to TRBD2. This CDR3 spans 15 amino acids. In germline, CDR1 is GTSNPN, CDR2 SVGIG (reference sequence). V lost 2 bases, J lost 0 bases, and 3 bases stayed unmatched. Here the CDR3 DNA reads TGTGCCTGGAGTAGCGGGATTACGAACACCGGGGAGCTGTTTTTT. Its protein product is CAWSSGITNTGELFF.

This clonotype was detected a few times. V and J are TRBV29-1 and TRBJ2-7, with 9 nucleotides matching TRBD1. Germline V gene data show CDR1 as SQVTM and CDR2 as ANQGSEA. V lost 2 bases and J lost 2; bases outside the gene matches: 4. This CDR3 has 14 amino acids. This chain's CDR3 is CSVELGTGTYEQYF. CDR3 DNA sequence: TGCAGCGTTGAATTGGGGACAGGGACCTACGAGCAGTACTTC.

This clonotype showed up just a few times. This rearrangement joins TRBV9 to TRBJ2-7; D call uncertain. The CDR3 has 16 residues. Germline CDR1 reads SGDLS; CDR2 reads YYNGEE. V was shortened by 0 bases and J by 4 bases, with 17 bases between the two germline ends. CDR3 bases: TGTGCCAGCAGCGTAGGCGGTACAACCCGCTCTTACGAGCAGTACTTC. Protein product: CASSVGGTTRSYEQYF.

The chain couples TRBV7-9 to TRBJ2-6, with D unresolved. CDR1 is SEHNR and CDR2 is FQNEAQ in the germline V gene (reference sequence). Trimming removed 5 bases at V and 5 bases at J, with 13 bases between. CDR3 size: 15 residues. The CDR3 DNA sequence: TGTGCCAGCAGCCATCGGATCACGAGGGCCAACGTCCTGACTTTC. This gives the protein CASSHRITRANVLTF.